The sequence of this T cell receptor beta chain was determined in a study of cytomegalovirus exposure and HLA in healthy donors. Findings and caveats of the study: Fewer than 20,000 TCR beta sequences were associated with HLA alleles at 0.05 false discovery rate in a later analysis.

The primer mix had 60 Vbeta and 13 Jbeta primers. The table came from immunoSEQ multiplex PCR; TCRdb's copy has only in-frame clones and leaves some out. The table lists 90,000 to 120,000 clones, roughly 71% of them singletons. A word on this clone: Its antigen is undetermined.

The V and J ends lost 6 bases and 3 bases, in that order; junction bases with no gene match: 6. This CDR3 comprises 15 residues. Germline CDR1 and CDR2: MNHNY and SVGAGI (reference sequence). The sequencing input was PBMCs. The TCR originated in a man in his forties in good health and CMV-seropositive. The chain couples TRBV6-6 to TRBJ2-4; the match to TRBD2 covers 9 bases. The CDR3 is CASRVTSGLKNIQYF. CDR3 sequence (DNA): TGTGCCAGCAGGGTGACTAGCGGCCTCAAAAACATTCAGTACTTC.